This passage covers 10 T cell receptor beta chains from one sample sequenced in a study of T cell changes during pregnancy in multiple sclerosis. The protocol was immunoSEQ multiplex PCR, while the TCRdb copy is restricted to in-frame clones and leaves out a portion. The table lists tens of thousands of clones, about 91% of them singletons. The material sequenced was peripheral blood, taken in the third trimester of pregnancy. All receptors derive from a female donor with multiple sclerosis, enrolled in a pregnancy study.

V and J are TRBV11-2 and TRBJ2-7, with 9 bases that match TRBD2. The J segment lost 2 bases and the V segment lost 1 base, leaving 6 bases of the junction unmatched. From germline, CDR1 is SGHAT and CDR2 FQNNGV. This CDR3 spans 16 amino acids. Here the CDR3 reads CASSLGEREVPYEQYF. The CDR3 DNA sequence: TGTGCCAGCAGCTTAGGAGAGCGGGAGGTCCCCTACGAGCAGTACTTC.

This clone was detected a few times. This sequence joins TRBV27 and TRBJ1-1; no reliable D call. Germline CDR1 reads MNHEY; CDR2 reads SMNVEV (reference sequence). The CDR3 has 13 amino acids. Trimming pared 4 bases from V and 2 bases from J, leaving 8 bases between. This chain's CDR3 is CASSSSINTEAFF. The CDR3, as DNA: TGTGCCAGCAGTTCTAGTATCAACACTGAAGCTTTCTTT.

The chain recombines TRBV7-2 with TRBJ2-1; 13 nucleotides align to TRBD2. CDR3 length equals 18 residues. The germline CDR1 and CDR2 sequences are SGHTA and FQGNSA. After removal of 0 bases from V and 9 bases from J, the junction contained 11 bases not matched to a gene. For the CDR3, the DNA is TGTGCCAGCAGCTTAGCAATAGCCGGGACTAGCGGGACGAGTGAGCAGTTCTTC. The encoded protein is CASSLAIAGTSGTSEQFF. Filled out from reference TRBV7-2 and TRBJ2-1, the complete variable domain reads GAGVSQSPSNKVTEKGKDVELRCDPISGHTALYWYRQSLGQGLEFLIYFQGNSAPDKSGLPSDRFSAERTGGSVSTLTIQRTQQEDSAVYLCASSLAIAGTSGTSEQFFGPGTRLTVL.

The CDR3 sequence: CASSYRASGSYEQYF. The CDR3 DNA reads as TGTGCCAGCAGTTACCGGGCTAGCGGGAGTTACGAGCAGTACTTC. This chain connects TRBV6-5 to TRBJ2-7, with 10 bases aligning to TRBD2. The CDR3 spans 15 residues. The V gene end was trimmed by 2 bases and the J gene end by 4 bases; junction bases not matched to a gene: 5. Germline values: CDR1 MNHEY, CDR2 SVGAGI.

This chain links TRBV28 with TRBJ1-1; the D is unclear. V lost 1 base and J 1 base, leaving 4 bases between the germline ends. Germline CDR1 is MDHEN and CDR2 is SYDVKM. The length of the CDR3 is 13 residues. CDR3 in amino acids: CASSLSWNTEAFF. As DNA, the CDR3 is TGTGCCAGCAGTTTATCGTGGAACACTGAAGCTTTCTTT.

This clone is a singleton in its sample. The chain links TRBV19 to TRBJ2-5, with 10 nucleotides matching TRBD1. V was pared by 6 bases and J by 4 bases, with 5 bases of the junction left unmatched. Germline CDR1 reads LNHDA; CDR2 reads SQIVND (reference sequence). This CDR3 is 14 amino acids long. The CDR3 region has the DNA TGTGCCAGTAGGCAGACAGGGGGCGGAGAGACCCAGTACTTC. Translated, it gives CASRQTGGGETQYF.

The V call is TRBV19, the J call TRBJ1-2, with 9 bases that match TRBD1. CDR3 length: 12 amino acids. From germline, CDR1 is LNHDA and CDR2 SQIVND (reference sequence). The ends lost 7 bases at V and 5 bases at J; junction bases unmatched: 2. The CDR3 bases are TGTGCCAGTAAGACAGGGGGATATGGCTACACCTTC. Protein sequence: CASKTGGYGYTF. Full variable domain (remainder filled in from reference TRBV19 and TRBJ1-2): DGGITQSPKYLFRKEGQNVTLSCEQNLNHDAMYWYRQDPGQGLRLIYYSQIVNDFQKGDIAEGYSVSREKKESFPLTVTSAQKNPTAFYLCASKTGGYGYTFGSGTRLTVV.

This chain connects TRBV18 to TRBJ1-1; maybe TRBD1 (5 bases). CDR3 length: 16 residues. Per germline, CDR1 KGHSH and CDR2 LQKENI. Between the trimmed V and J ends, which lost 3 bases and 1 base, there was a span of 15 bases. CDR3 sequence (DNA): TGTGCCAGCTCACCGGGCAGGGTCTCGAGGAACACTGAAGCTTTCTTT. Translation: CASSPGRVSRNTEAFF.

The V gene is TRBV4-1, the J gene TRBJ2-7, with TRBD1 matching 8 bases. Per the germline V gene, CDR1 is MGHRA and CDR2 is YSYEKL. The CDR3 has 18 residues. With 0 bases clipped from V and 5 bases from J, the junction kept 15 bases outside the gene matches. CDR3 sequence reads: CASSQDKSAGQAWHEQYF. The CDR3, as DNA: TGCGCCAGCAGCCAAGATAAAAGCGCGGGACAGGCTTGGCACGAGCAGTACTTC.

The chain couples TRBV27 to TRBJ2-2; D is uncertain. V was trimmed by 3 bases and J by 6 bases, leaving 8 bases between them. The CDR3 has 13 residues. Germline CDR1 is MNHEY and CDR2 is SMNVEV (reference sequence). The CDR3 sequence is CASSLVRAGELFF. The CDR3 DNA follows: TGTGCCAGCAGTTTGGTACGGGCCGGGGAGCTGTTTTTT.